The next 19 T cell receptor beta chains were all read from a single sample in a study of blood T cells in healthy people across ages. The second PCR ran about 6 to 12 cycles with a sample-barcoded 5' primer and J-beta primers. From the 5' RACE reads, TCRdb called clonotypes with MiXCR, one entry per CDR3 protein. The sample consists of around 1,000,000 distinct CDR3 sequences, 20% to 25% of them appearing once. The data also belong to a second study, concerning T cells of mothers and their children.

The specimen sequenced was blood. All receptors come from a girl aged 2 to 9 in good health.

The V and J genes are TRBV15 and TRBJ1-2, with D uncertain. Trimming stripped 1 base from V and 6 bases from J, with 6 bases between. Germline-derived CDR1 and CDR2 are LNHNV and YYDKDF (reference sequence). The CDR3 contains 12 residues. CDR3: CATSRGVDGYTF. CDR3 nucleotides: TGTGCCACCAGCAGAGGGGTGGATGGCTACACCTTC. Filled out from reference TRBV15 and TRBJ1-2, the complete variable domain reads DAMVIQNPRYQVTQFGKPVTLSCSQTLNHNVMYWYQQKSSQAPKLLFHYYDKDFNNEADTPDNFQSRRPNTSFCFLDIRSPGLGDTAMYLCATSRGVDGYTFGSGTRLTVV.

This clonotype appeared many times. The chain recombines TRBV6-1 with TRBJ1-5, with D maybe TRBD1 (6 bases). The CDR3 is made up of 13 amino acids. Germline CDR1 and CDR2: MNHNS and SASEGT. Trimming shortened V by 3 bases and J by 5 bases, and 8 bases separated the two germline ends. The CDR3 protein is CASSDGGYQPQHF. The CDR3 nucleotides read TGTGCCAGCAGTGATGGGGGCTATCAGCCCCAGCATTTT.

This clonotype was observed at least ten times. The V gene is TRBV18, the J gene TRBJ2-1; 14 bases fit TRBD2. Losses at the gene ends were 3 bases for V and 8 bases for J; bases not matched to a gene: 15. Germline V CDR1 and CDR2: KGHSH, LQKENI. The CDR3 spans 19 residues. CDR3 DNA sequence: TGTGCCAGCTCACCGAGGGGACTAGCGGGGGCCCGAAAAATCGATGAGCAGTTCTTC. Translated: CASSPRGLAGARKIDEQFF.

CDR3 protein: CASNRGVEYNEQFF. DNA for the CDR3: TGTGCCAGCAATCGGGGGGTAGAGTACAATGAGCAGTTCTTC. This chain links TRBV11-2 with TRBJ2-1; 7 nucleotides agree with TRBD2. V lost 7 bases to trimming and J lost 4 bases; unmatched junction nucleotides: 7. CDR3 length: 14 amino acids. CDR1 and CDR2 (germline): SGHAT, FQNNGV.

This clonotype was observed a few times. At one end the junction does not follow the germline gene, possibly because of a read error. The genes are TRBV12-3 or TRBV12-4 and TRBJ2-6, with D possibly being TRBD2 (6 bases). The CDR3 has 13 amino acids. CDR3 DNA: TGTGCCAGCACAGGGACTGGGGCCAACGTCCCGACTTTC. This codes for CASTGTGANVPTF.

On this clonotype itself: One end of the junction is discordant with germline, which a read error may explain. The chain is built from TRBV28 and TRBJ1-5; D is ambiguous. Germline V gives CDR1 MDHEN, CDR2 SYDVKM. The CDR3 consists of 12 residues. The CDR3 sequence: CACSSPGQPQHF. CDR3 sequence (DNA): TGTGCCTGCAGTTCCCCGGGCCAGCCCCAGCATTTT. The full variable domain, its missing parts supplied by reference TRBV28 and TRBJ1-5, is DVKVTQSSRYLVKRTGEKVFLECVQDMDHENMFWYRQDPGLGLRLIYFSYDVKMKEKGDIPEGYSVSREKKERFSLILESASTNQTSMYLCACSSPGQPQHFGDGTRLSIL.

This clonotype has more than one count but fewer than ten. The rearrangement links TRBV20-1 to TRBJ2-3; unclear D gene. The germline gives CDR1 DFQATT, CDR2 SNEGSKA (reference sequence). V was trimmed by 1 base and J by 2 bases, leaving 4 bases between them. CDR3 length: 12 amino acids. The CDR3 nucleotides are TGCAGTGCTAGAGCCATCACAGATACGCAGTATTTT. It specifies CSARAITDTQYF.

Here the CDR3 reads CSVARFASTDTQYF. The CDR3 DNA sequence: TGCAGCGTTGCGAGATTCGCCTCCACAGATACGCAGTATTTT. This sequence joins TRBV29-1 and TRBJ2-3; D uncertain. V was pared by 4 bases and J by 2 bases, with 13 bases between. This CDR3 is 14 amino acids long. The germline gives CDR1 SQVTM, CDR2 ANQGSEA.

V is TRBV7-2 and J is TRBJ1-2; D is undetermined. Trimming removed 4 bases from V and 7 bases from J, with 22 bases in between. The CDR3 has 16 residues. Germline V CDR1 and CDR2: SGHTA, FQGNSA. In DNA, the CDR3 is TGTGCCAGCAGCTCTCCGCAAGGAGTTTTATCGCGTGGCTACACCTTC. This sequence encodes CASSSPQGVLSRGYTF.

This clonotype was observed a few times. The rearrangement joins TRBV28 to TRBJ2-5; weak D call: TRBD2 (6 bases). Deletions cut 1 base from V and 5 bases from J, with 14 bases between. Germline assignment: CDR1 MDHEN and CDR2 SYDVKM. The CDR3 runs 15 residues. CDR3 DNA: TGTGCCAGCAGTTTATCATCGGGGACTCCGGAGACCCAGTACTTC. Translation gives CASSLSSGTPETQYF.

V usage is TRBV4-1 and J usage is TRBJ2-5; 7 bases match TRBD2. This CDR3 has 16 residues. Germline V lookup: CDR1 MGHRA, CDR2 YSYEKL. The J segment lost 2 bases and the V segment lost 5 bases, leaving 11 bases of the junction unmatched. The CDR3 sequence is CASSSYTLAEQETQYF. CDR3 bases: TGCGCCAGCAGCTCCTATACGCTAGCGGAGCAAGAGACCCAGTACTTC.

On this clonotype: Since no conserved phenylalanine or tryptophan closes the CDR3, a read error is the likely cause. The rearrangement uses TRBV4-3 and TRBJ2-4; perhaps D is TRBD1 or TRBD2 (5 bases each). The CDR3 extends over 18 amino acids. Germline assignment: CDR1 LGHNA and CDR2 YSLEER. V was clipped by 0 bases and J by 1 base, with 16 bases between them. The CDR3 reads CASSQDLYQGEAKNIQYL. The CDR3 DNA follows: TGCGCCAGCAGCCAAGATCTTTACCAGGGAGAGGCCAAAAACATTCAGTACCTC.

This clonotype was observed a few times. The V call is TRBV6-6, the J call TRBJ2-5; weak D call: TRBD1 (6 bases). The J call could be wrong; TRBJ2-1 is a better fit for the DNA end. The CDR3 totals 13 residues. Germline CDR1 and CDR2: MNHNY and SVGAGI (reference sequence). DNA for the CDR3: TGTGCCAGCAGAGCCGGGACATACAATGAGCAGTTCTTC. Its protein product is CASRAGTYNEQFF.

The sample holds a few counts of this clonotype. The V call is TRBV3-1, the J call TRBJ2-2; 10 nucleotides agree with TRBD2. The germline V gene has CDR1 LGHDT and CDR2 YNNKEL (reference sequence). J lost 2 bases, V lost 3 bases, and 9 bases had no gene match. This CDR3 is 18 amino acids long. CDR3 nucleotides: TGTGCCAGCAGCCAGGAAGACCTAGCGGGGGAAAACACCGGGGAGCTGTTTTTT. Translation: CASSQEDLAGENTGELFF.

As concerns this clonotype: Relative to the germline gene, one junction end is altered; a read error may explain this. The chain recombines TRBV20-1 with TRBJ2-1; 12 nucleotides line up with TRBD2. Germline loops: CDR1 DFQATT, CDR2 SNEGSKA (reference sequence). The CDR3 loop spans 16 amino acids. DNA of the CDR3: TGCGGTGCCCCGACTAGCGGGAGAGTCTCCTACAATGAGCAGTTCTTC. Protein product: CGAPTSGRVSYNEQFF.

Note on this clonotype: A junction end diverges from the germline sequence, so it may reflect a read error. The V gene is TRBV6-1, the J gene TRBJ1-3; D is uncertain. The CDR3 totals 18 residues. Germline CDR1 MNHNS, CDR2 SASEGT. The CDR3 sequence: CASSERTGLSISGNTTYF. The CDR3 nucleotides read TGTGCCAGCAGTGAACGGACTGGGCTCTCTATCTCTGGAAACACCACATATTTT.

The rearrangement joins TRBV20-1 to TRBJ2-3, with 7 nucleotides matching TRBD1. The CDR3 loop spans 16 amino acids. The V gene end was trimmed by 5 bases and the J gene end by 1 base; junction bases not matched to a gene: 12. In germline, CDR1 is DFQATT, CDR2 SNEGSKA (reference sequence). CDR3 sequence: CSAPKGTEKRTDTQYF. Written as DNA, the CDR3 is TGCAGTGCTCCTAAGGGGACAGAGAAACGCACAGATACGCAGTATTTT.

This clonotype was counted between two and nine times. V usage is TRBV29-1 and J usage is TRBJ2-7; D unresolved. Germline V lookup: CDR1 SQVTM, CDR2 ANQGSEA. The CDR3 sequence is 13 residues long. V was clipped by 0 bases and J by 6 bases, with 12 bases between them. The CDR3 protein is CSVEDYQLGEQYF. Here the CDR3 DNA reads TGCAGCGTTGAAGATTACCAACTGGGCGAGCAGTACTTC.

The CDR3 protein is CASKRDSRYEQYF. The CDR3 DNA follows: TGTGCCAGCAAAAGGGACTCCCGTTACGAGCAGTACTTC. The V call is TRBV27, the J call TRBJ2-5, with a tentative D call TRBD2 (6 bases). TRBJ2-7 explains the end of the DNA better; the J call may be wrong. The CDR3 contains 13 residues. The germline V gene has CDR1 MNHEY and CDR2 SMNVEV (reference sequence).